The 26 T cell receptor beta chains presented below share a single source sample, sequenced in a study of T-cell reconstitution after alpha-beta-depleted transplantation in children. TCRbeta library preparation incorporated unique molecular identifiers. Using its own MiXCR run on the PCR reads, TCRdb lists one record per CDR3 protein. The table records a few hundred thousand distinct CDR3 sequences, 9.9% of them present only once. The starting material was PBMCs from the stem cell graft donor, obtained from the stem cell graft. The receptors were gathered from a human donor who donated a stem cell graft to a child with SCID.

This chain links TRBV6-2 or TRBV6-3 with TRBJ2-7; a possible D gene is TRBD1 (6 bases). Germline CDR1 reads MNHEY; CDR2 reads SVGEGT. Trimming took 6 bases from V and 0 from J, leaving 18 bases between them. The CDR3 covers 16 residues. CDR3 protein: CASSLPRGSSSYEQYF. The CDR3 nucleotides are TGTGCCAGCAGCCTACCCAGGGGTAGCAGCTCCTACGAGCAGTACTTC.

V usage is TRBV20-1 and J usage is TRBJ1-5; TRBD1 might be the D (6 bases). Trimming stripped 0 bases from V and 6 bases from J, with 18 bases between. Per the germline V gene, CDR1 is DFQATT and CDR2 is SNEGSKA (reference sequence). The CDR3 is made up of 16 amino acids. The CDR3 reads CSARDTGQGIVQPQHF. The CDR3, as DNA: TGCAGTGCTAGAGATACAGGGCAGGGGATCGTTCAGCCCCAGCATTTT.

This clonotype has only a few counts. The chain employs TRBV7-3 and TRBJ2-5; TRBD1 is a possible D gene (5 bases). The CDR3 sequence is 14 residues long. In germline, CDR1 is SGHTA, CDR2 FQGTGA. The V end lost 3 bases, the J end lost 1 base, and 9 bases lay between the germline ends. The CDR3 loop reads CASSFSGLQETQYF. CDR3 nucleotide sequence: TGTGCCAGCAGCTTTTCAGGGCTCCAAGAGACCCAGTACTTC.

There are a few counts of this clonotype. V and J are TRBV5-5 and TRBJ2-1, with D possibly matching TRBD1 (5 bases). V lost 4 bases and J 10 bases, leaving 15 bases between the germline ends. This CDR3 is built from 13 residues. In germline, CDR1 is SGHKS, CDR2 YYEKEE (reference sequence). CDR3 loop: CASSPAGNWEQFF. As DNA, the CDR3 is TGTGCCAGCAGCCCCGCAGGGAATTGGGAGCAGTTCTTC.

CDR3 residues: CASSLPPTSGGYTGELFF. Here the CDR3 DNA reads TGTGCCAGCAGTCTCCCCCCGACTAGCGGGGGTTACACCGGGGAGCTGTTTTTT. V gene TRBV6-2 or TRBV6-3 combines with J gene TRBJ2-2; TRBD2 matches at 12 bases. The V gene's germline CDR1 is MNHEY and CDR2 SVGEGT. The length of the CDR3 is 18 residues. Germline trimming cut 5 bases from V and 3 bases from J; bases unmatched to any gene: 10.

This sequence joins TRBV19 and TRBJ2-7, with TRBD1 identical over 7 bases. Germline CDR1 reads LNHDA; CDR2 reads SQIVND (reference sequence). Trimming at V came to 5 bases and at J to 3 bases, leaving 7 bases not matched to a gene. The CDR3 totals 14 residues. This chain's CDR3 is CASSDQQGRYEQYF. For the CDR3, the DNA is TGTGCCAGTAGTGATCAACAGGGGCGCTACGAGCAGTACTTC.

V is TRBV20-1 and J is TRBJ1-2; the D gene is possibly TRBD1 (6 bases). The length of the CDR3 is 14 residues. CDR1 DFQATT and CDR2 SNEGSKA come from the germline V gene (reference sequence). V lost 2 bases, J lost 6 bases, and 16 bases lay in between. The CDR3 nucleotides read TGCAGTGCTAGATTGAATGGCAGGGGAGATGGCTACACCTTC. This codes for CSARLNGRGDGYTF.

This clonotype was recorded a few times. This chain joins TRBV20-1 and TRBJ1-1, with D uncertain. Germline V lookup: CDR1 DFQATT, CDR2 SNEGSKA (reference sequence). V gave up 6 bases and J gave up 4 bases, with 15 bases separating them. The CDR3 has 13 residues. The CDR3 coding sequence is TGCAGTGCCATTAGACCCTCCGGCACTGAAGCTTTCTTT. Residues: CSAIRPSGTEAFF.

This clonotype was picked up a small number of times. This chain uses TRBV15 with TRBJ2-1, with a weak D call TRBD2 (8 bases). Germline V gene sequence: CDR1 LNHNV, CDR2 YYDKDF (reference sequence). V dropped 9 bases and J dropped 10 bases, with 19 bases sitting between them. The CDR3 is 13 amino acids. In nucleotides, the CDR3 is TGTGCCACTCTAGCGGGCCAGGGGGGGGAGCAGTTCTTC. Its translation is CATLAGQGGEQFF. Based on the CDR3 plus reference TRBV15 and TRBJ2-1, the full variable domain is DAMVIQNPRYQVTQFGKPVTLSCSQTLNHNVMYWYQQKSSQAPKLLFHYYDKDFNNEADTPDNFQSRRPNTSFCFLDIRSPGLGDTAMYLCATLAGQGGEQFFGPGTRLTVL.

This clonotype came up a few times. The chain combines TRBV20-1 with TRBJ2-3; possible D gene TRBD1, 5 bases. The CDR3 is 13 residues long. V lost 3 bases to trimming and J lost 2 bases, with 9 bases between them. The germline V gene encodes CDR1 DFQATT and CDR2 SNEGSKA (reference sequence). CDR3 nucleotide sequence: TGCAGTGCTAGGGGGCAGACCACAGATACGCAGTATTTT. It is translated as CSARGQTTDTQYF.

This clonotype was seen more than once but under ten times. The chain combines TRBV6-5 with TRBJ1-2; possibly TRBD1 for D (5 bases). CDR1 and CDR2 (germline): MNHEY, SVGAGI. There are 13 residues in the CDR3. The V and J ends lost 0 bases and 7 bases respectively, with 9 bases between them. In DNA form, the CDR3 reads TGTGCCAGCAGTTACTCTCCAGGGAGTGGCTACACCTTC. Amino acids: CASSYSPGSGYTF.

The genes are TRBV9 and TRBJ1-1, with D unresolved. The CDR3 totals 15 residues. The germline CDR1 and CDR2 sequences are SGDLS and YYNGEE. Trimming left V 0 bases short and J 3 bases short, with 12 bases between. The CDR3 sequence: CASSVVGYQDTEAFF. The CDR3, as DNA: TGTGCCAGCAGCGTAGTAGGATACCAGGACACTGAAGCTTTCTTT.

This clonotype was observed a few times. The genes are TRBV5-1 and TRBJ2-2; D may correspond to TRBD1 or TRBD2 (6 bases each). The CDR3 totals 16 residues. From germline, CDR1 is SGHRS and CDR2 YFSETQ. The V end lost 0 bases, the J end lost 2 bases, and 11 bases lay between the germline ends. CDR3 protein: CASSLEGGTNTGELFF. The DNA of the CDR3 is TGCGCCAGCAGCTTGGAGGGGGGCACTAACACCGGGGAGCTGTTTTTT. Based on the CDR3 plus reference TRBV5-1 and TRBJ2-2, the full variable domain is KAGVTQTPRYLIKTRGQQVTLSCSPISGHRSVSWYQQTPGQGLQFLFEYFSETQRNKGNFPGRFSGRQFSNSRSEMNVSTLELGDSALYLCASSLEGGTNTGELFFGEGSRLTVL.

In this sample, this clonotype turned up a few times. This sequence joins TRBV6-1 and TRBJ1-1, with D uncertain. Germline V CDR1 and CDR2: MNHNS, SASEGT. This CDR3 region has 13 residues. V lost 7 bases and J lost 1, with 10 bases in between. CDR3 nucleotide sequence: TGTGCCAGCAAGAAGAGAGGGAACACTGAAGCTTTCTTT. Translation: CASKKRGNTEAFF.

This clonotype was recorded at least ten times. The chain joins TRBV20-1 to TRBJ2-1, with no clear D. The V end was cut by 1 base, the J end by 8 bases, with 12 bases between. The CDR3 has 13 residues. Germline V CDR1 and CDR2: DFQATT, SNEGSKA (reference sequence). The CDR3 here is CSARGAIGDEQFF. The CDR3 region has the DNA TGCAGTGCTAGAGGGGCTATAGGCGATGAGCAGTTCTTC.

This clonotype occurred many times. This chain connects TRBV3-1 to TRBJ1-1; D is undetermined. CDR1 and CDR2 (germline): LGHDT, YNNKEL (reference sequence). The CDR3 contains 12 residues. Trimming stripped 3 bases from V and 4 bases from J, with 6 bases between. The CDR3 region has the DNA TGTGCCAGCAGCCATACGTTCACTGAAGCTTTCTTT. As protein: CASSHTFTEAFF.

V and J are TRBV2 and TRBJ2-1, with 10 bases lining up with TRBD2. CDR1 and CDR2 from the germline V gene are SNHLY and FYNNEI. V was pared by 8 bases and J by 6 bases, with 13 bases of the junction left unmatched. There are 16 residues in the CDR3. CDR3 residues: CASVVLAGLGRNEQFF. CDR3 DNA sequence: TGTGCCAGCGTCGTACTAGCGGGGTTAGGCCGCAATGAGCAGTTCTTC.

There are many counts of this clonotype. The chain recombines TRBV29-1 with TRBJ2-1; the match to TRBD2 covers 8 bases. V was pared by 6 bases and J by 4 bases, with 2 bases of the junction left unmatched. In germline, CDR1 is SQVTM, CDR2 ANQGSEA. This CDR3 is built from 12 residues. The DNA for the CDR3 is TGCAGCGTGGGCGGGGGGTACAATGAGCAGTTCTTC. It specifies CSVGGGYNEQFF.

The table lists this clonotype with many counts. The chain links TRBV10-3 to TRBJ2-5; 9 bases map to TRBD1. The CDR3 sequence is 17 residues long. The V segment lost 2 bases and the J segment 5 bases; nucleotides outside the gene matches: 12. Per germline, CDR1 ENHRY and CDR2 SYGVKD. The CDR3 nucleotides are TGTGCCATCAGTGAGGCCCCCGGGACAGGGTTCCGTGAGACCCAGTACTTC. This encodes CAISEAPGTGFRETQYF.

This clonotype appeared a few times. J is TRBJ2-3 and V is TRBV3-1; weak D call: TRBD1 (5 bases). Germline CDR1 LGHDT, CDR2 YNNKEL (reference sequence). This CDR3 has 15 residues. Trimming took 10 bases from V and 7 from J, leaving 24 bases between them. The CDR3 bases are TGTGCCACCTCCAAGCTGGTCACATGGACACATACGCAGTATTTT. This translates into CATSKLVTWTHTQYF.

This rearrangement joins TRBV6-2 or TRBV6-3 to TRBJ1-5; TRBD1 matches at 7 bases. V gave up 5 bases and J gave up 9 bases; unmatched junction bases: 10. CDR1 and CDR2 from the germline V gene are MNHEY and SVGEGT. The CDR3 is made up of 14 amino acids. The DNA for the CDR3 is TGTGCCAGCAGTATTGGGACAGACCGGTCGCCCCAGCATTTT. Translating it yields CASSIGTDRSPQHF.

The table lists this clonotype with a few counts. The V call is TRBV20-1, the J call TRBJ1-2; possibly TRBD1 for D (5 bases). V was shortened by 5 bases and J by 7 bases, with 14 bases between the two germline ends. Germline V lookup: CDR1 DFQATT, CDR2 SNEGSKA (reference sequence). The CDR3 consists of 12 residues. Here the CDR3 reads CSASAGGVGYTF. The CDR3 DNA reads as TGCAGTGCTTCCGCCGGAGGGGTTGGCTACACCTTC.

This clonotype was found many times. The J gene is TRBJ1-2, the V gene TRBV20-1; a possible D gene is TRBD1 (5 bases). V dropped 0 bases and J dropped 8 bases, with 19 bases sitting between them. The CDR3 has 15 amino acids. Germline V gives CDR1 DFQATT, CDR2 SNEGSKA (reference sequence). The CDR3 nucleotides read TGCAGTGCTAGAGATTCCCGCAGGGAAGGCCGCGGCTACACCTTC. Encoded protein: CSARDSRREGRGYTF.

The chain joins TRBV25-1 to TRBJ2-3, with D possibly matching TRBD1 (8 bases). Trimming removed 3 bases at V and 2 bases at J, with 18 bases between. The germline V gene has CDR1 MGHDK and CDR2 SYGVNS. This CDR3 is 17 amino acids long. The CDR3 DNA sequence: TGTGCCAGCAGTGATCACAGGGGGGGGTCTGACACAGATACGCAGTATTTT. Translated, it gives CASSDHRGGSDTDTQYF. The complete variable domain, with remaining parts taken from reference TRBV25-1 and TRBJ2-3, reads EADIYQTPRYLVIGTGKKITLECSQTMGHDKMYWYQQDPGMELHLIHYSYGVNSTEKGDLSSESTVSRIRTEHFPLTLESARPSHTSQYLCASSDHRGGSDTDTQYFGPGTRLTVL.

This sequence joins TRBV7-8 and TRBJ2-2; D may be TRBD1 (5 bases). CDR1 SGHVS and CDR2 FQNEAQ come from the germline V gene. This CDR3 is 15 amino acids long. The ends were cut back, 0 bases at V and 4 bases at J, with 9 bases in the middle. This chain's CDR3 is CASSLAGLGTGELFF. The CDR3 DNA reads TGTGCCAGCAGCTTAGCGGGGCTTGGCACCGGGGAGCTGTTTTTT.

This clonotype was observed many times. This chain joins TRBV10-3 and TRBJ2-1; 7 bases are shared with TRBD2. V was clipped by 4 bases and J by 2 bases; unmatched bases: 11. Per the germline V gene, CDR1 is ENHRY and CDR2 is SYGVKD. The CDR3 is 17 residues long. The CDR3 region is CAISGLATTTAYNEQFF. Here the CDR3 DNA reads TGTGCCATCAGTGGACTAGCAACGACAACCGCCTACAATGAGCAGTTCTTC.